The clone carrying this T cell receptor beta chain was seen only once. Its antigen remains unknown. The CDR3 contains 15 residues. V gave up 4 bases and J gave up 2 bases, with 15 bases separating them. Germline CDR1 SNHLY, CDR2 FYNNEI. Each of the donors was a healthy bone marrow donor. This entry belongs to a study of cytomegalovirus exposure and HLA in healthy donors. Notes on the study in general: In presence/absence analyses, roughly uniform sequencing depth across donors was assumed. Immune exposure information available was restricted to CMV serostatus.

The PCR was carried out with 60 Vbeta primers and 13 Jbeta primers. Authors' data handling: Later analysis identified 80 million to 90 million unique TCR beta chains, about 12 million shared. Method: immunoSEQ multiplex PCR; TCRdb's copy keeps in-frame clones and lacks some. V, J and clone size reflect that table, while D and trimming were determined from the DNA. The top ten hold approximately 3.6% of the sample, which has 100,000 to 150,000 clones, approximately 83% seen once. The specimen sequenced was PBMCs. This clonotype originated in a woman aged 40 to 49 in good health and CMV-seropositive. The rearrangement joins TRBV2 to TRBJ2-7; a possible D gene is TRBD1 (5 bases). The CDR3 sequence: CASSGAGQGTYEQYF. The DNA of the CDR3 is TGTGCCAGCAGTGGAGCAGGACAAGGGACCTACGAGCAGTACTTC.